This TCR beta chain was retrieved from a study of OX40 agonist ivuxolimab in advanced cancers. In the study overall: In this trial design, patients received ivuxolimab intravenously at 0.01 to 10 mg/kg every 2 weeks. One patient with hepatocellular carcinoma and two with cutaneous melanoma, three in all, had partial responses.

Study observations and caveats: Determination of antigen specificity was not performed for the expanded peripheral T cells.

To note about this clone: Its antigen is not known.

There are 16 residues in the CDR3. The V end lost 5 bases, the J end lost 0 bases, and 15 bases lay between the germline ends. Germline assignment: CDR1 SGHTA and CDR2 FQGNSA. Method: immunoSEQ multiplex PCR; TCRdb's copy keeps in-frame clones and lacks some. Of about 73,000 clones listed, 90% are singletons. The gene calls are TRBV7-2 and TRBJ2-3, with a tentative D call TRBD2 (7 bases). The sequences come from CD4+ or CD8+ T cells sorted from blood, collected in a trial of the OX40 agonist ivuxolimab. The clonotype originates from an adult with an advanced solid tumor such as melanoma, head and neck, liver or kidney cancer. As DNA, the CDR3 is TGTGCCAGCAGCCGGGGGGCAGGTCCTAGCACAGATACGCAGTATTTT. It encodes CASSRGAGPSTDTQYF.